These 22 T cell receptor beta chains came from one sample sequenced in a study of CD8+CD57+ T cells in acquired aplastic anemia. Both TCR beta VDJ combination and CDR3 sequence profiling were carried out. Genomic DNA was the template for this profiling. MiXCR was run by TCRdb on the reads, yielding one entry per CDR3 protein. Here the sample spans roughly 130,000 distinct CDR3 sequences, 40% to 60% being singletons. The source material was sorted CD4+, CD8+, or CD8+CD57+ T cells (not recorded which) from PBMCs. All receptors come from a human donor in good health, serving as a control.

This clonotype was observed a few times. CDR3 loop: CAISRQGAMNTEAFF. The CDR3, as DNA: TGTGCCATCAGCCGACAGGGGGCCATGAACACTGAAGCTTTCTTT. The rearrangement joins TRBV10-3 to TRBJ1-1; 10 bases match TRBD1. With 6 bases clipped from V and 0 bases from J, the junction kept 4 bases outside the gene matches. The CDR3 runs 15 residues. CDR1 and CDR2 from the germline V gene are ENHRY and SYGVKD.

This chain connects TRBV20-1 to TRBJ1-2, with 11 bases lining up with TRBD1. From germline, CDR1 is DFQATT and CDR2 SNEGSKA (reference sequence). The CDR3 length is 14 residues. The trim removed 4 bases at V and 7 bases at J, leaving 8 bases unmatched. The chain's CDR3 is CSAIRTGGGVGYTF. The CDR3 DNA reads TGCAGTGCTATCCGGACAGGGGGCGGGGTTGGCTACACCTTC.

Details on this clonotype: With a much larger clone just one base away, this may be a read error. The V gene is TRBV4-2, the J gene TRBJ2-3; 13 bases map to TRBD2. Germline CDR1 reads LGHNA; CDR2 reads YNFKEQ. The CDR3 has 16 amino acids. CDR3 sequence reads: CASSRTSGGFTVTQYF. The CDR3 coding sequence is TGTGCCAGCAGCCGGACTAGCGGGGGCTTCACAGTTACGCAGTATTTT.

At least ten counts were recorded for this clonotype. This sequence joins TRBV7-3 and TRBJ2-5, with 8 bases that match TRBD2. CDR3 length: 14 amino acids. The germline V gene has CDR1 SGHTA and CDR2 FQGTGA. J lost 5 bases, V lost 5 bases, and 7 bases had no gene match. CDR3 nucleotides: TGTGCCAGCAGCCTCCGGGGGGGCGATGAGACCCAGTACTTC. It is translated as CASSLRGGDETQYF.

This clonotype was counted between two and nine times. This chain uses TRBV25-1 with TRBJ1-6; D call uncertain. V lost 4 bases, J lost 9 bases, and 10 bases lay in between. Germline CDR1 and CDR2: MGHDK and SYGVNS. The length of the CDR3 is 13 residues. The DNA for the CDR3 is TGTGCCAGCAGTGGGGCCTGGAGTTCACCCCTCCACTTT. Translating it yields CASSGAWSSPLHF.

In its sample, this clonotype was seen many times. V gene TRBV7-2 combines with J gene TRBJ2-5, with unresolved D. Trimming shortened V by 2 bases and J by 1 base, and 8 bases separated the two germline ends. Germline CDR1 is SGHTA and CDR2 is FQGNSA. This CDR3 spans 14 amino acids. CDR3: CASSLSTAQETQYF. The CDR3 coding sequence is TGTGCCAGCAGCTTATCAACAGCCCAAGAGACCCAGTACTTC.

This sequence joins TRBV6-1 and TRBJ1-1, with unresolved D. The length of the CDR3 is 17 residues. V was trimmed by 6 bases and J by 10 bases, leaving 30 bases between them. From germline, CDR1 is MNHNS and CDR2 SASEGT. The CDR3 DNA sequence: TGTGCCAGCAGGCGACCGGGATACGCTCGGGAGGAAGTATTAGCTTTCTTT. This encodes CASRRPGYAREEVLAFF.

This clonotype came up many times. V and J are TRBV4-1 and TRBJ2-7, with 8 bases that match TRBD1. V was clipped by 1 base and J by 7 bases; unmatched bases: 9. The germline V gene encodes CDR1 MGHRA and CDR2 YSYEKL. The CDR3 totals 15 residues. CDR3 coding DNA: TGCGCCAGCAGCCAAGGGCTCAGGGGGCTGGGGGAGCAGTACTTC. It translates to CASSQGLRGLGEQYF.

This clonotype was picked up many times. J is TRBJ1-4 and V is TRBV9; the D gene is possibly TRBD1 (5 bases). The V end was cut by 4 bases, the J end by 4 bases, with 11 bases between. The CDR3 runs to 14 residues. Germline V CDR1 and CDR2: SGDLS, YYNGEE. The CDR3 sequence: CASSPTVINEKLFF. The CDR3 DNA reads as TGTGCCAGCAGCCCGACAGTCATTAATGAAAAACTGTTTTTT.

The chain has TRBV20-1 and TRBJ2-3, with a tentative D call TRBD2 (6 bases). The germline V gene encodes CDR1 DFQATT and CDR2 SNEGSKA (reference sequence). Trimming removed 4 bases from V and 3 bases from J, with 11 bases in between. The CDR3 contains 13 residues. Here the CDR3 DNA reads TGCAGTGCTAACTCGGAGGGTACAGATACGCAGTATTTT. This translates into CSANSEGTDTQYF.

The J gene is TRBJ2-1, the V gene TRBV29-1; TRBD2 aligns across 13 bases. The germline V gene encodes CDR1 SQVTM and CDR2 ANQGSEA. The CDR3 has 14 residues. V trimming: 7 bases; J trimming: 3 bases; junction bases outside the gene matches: 3. The chain's CDR3 is CSAGLAGDYNEQFF. As DNA, the CDR3 is TGCAGCGCCGGACTAGCGGGGGACTACAATGAGCAGTTCTTC.

The chain is built from TRBV10-3 and TRBJ2-7; TRBD1 matches at 7 bases. Trimming at V came to 7 bases and at J to 9 bases, leaving 15 bases not matched to a gene. The CDR3 totals 14 residues. The germline V gene encodes CDR1 ENHRY and CDR2 SYGVKD. The CDR3 nucleotides read TGTGCCATCATGAGGGACAGCGGCATGGGTGCGCAGTACTTC. Translating gives CAIMRDSGMGAQYF.

This clonotype was found many times. The chain is built from TRBV14 and TRBJ1-4; a possible D gene is TRBD1 (5 bases). The ends were cut back, 0 bases at V and 4 bases at J, with 21 bases in the middle. CDR1 is SGHDN, CDR2 FVKESK, per germline. This CDR3 region has 19 residues. Here the CDR3 reads CASSQDARTKTADNEKLFF. CDR3 sequence (DNA): TGTGCCAGCAGCCAAGATGCCCGCACTAAGACAGCGGATAATGAAAAACTGTTTTTT.

The chain recombines TRBV9 with TRBJ1-1; D gene ambiguous. The germline V gene encodes CDR1 SGDLS and CDR2 YYNGEE. This CDR3 is 12 amino acids long. The V and J ends lost 5 bases and 4 bases respectively, with 9 bases between them. The CDR3 here is CASRFGGTEAFF. CDR3 DNA sequence: TGTGCCAGCAGGTTTGGTGGCACTGAAGCTTTCTTT.

This clonotype was counted many times. This chain uses TRBV5-4 with TRBJ2-5; 8 bases are shared with TRBD2. With V trimmed by 3 bases and J by 7 bases, 14 bases remained unmatched. Germline V lookup: CDR1 SGHNT, CDR2 YYREEE (reference sequence). This CDR3 region has 16 residues. CDR3 residues: CASSSMISGDTGTQYF. CDR3 DNA sequence: TGTGCCAGCAGCTCCATGATTAGCGGGGACACGGGGACCCAGTACTTC.

This clonotype has just a few counts. This could be a read error, since a much larger clone is one nucleotide away. The chain joins TRBV9 to TRBJ2-7; 9 positions agree with TRBD1. This CDR3 region has 12 residues. Germline-derived CDR1 and CDR2 are SGDLS and YYNGEE. CDR3 residues: CASSGTGYGQYF. Here the CDR3 DNA reads TGTGCCAGCAGTGGGACAGGGTACGGGCAGTACTTC.

The table lists this clonotype with many counts. CDR3 DNA sequence: TGTGCCAGTAGAGAACACCTGGACACTGAAGCTTTCTTT. Protein: CASREHLDTEAFF. The rearrangement joins TRBV19 to TRBJ1-1, with unresolved D. CDR1 LNHDA and CDR2 SQIVND come from the germline V gene (reference sequence). The germline V and J ends were trimmed by 6 bases and 3 bases, with 11 bases remaining between them. The CDR3 is made up of 13 amino acids.

The V and J genes are TRBV12-3 or TRBV12-4 and TRBJ2-5, with a tentative D call TRBD2 (5 bases). This CDR3 has 13 amino acids. V was cut by 2 bases and J by 4 bases, with 8 bases left in between. The CDR3 DNA reads TGTGCCAGCAGTTTACCTAGCCGAGAGACCCAGTACTTC. It translates to CASSLPSRETQYF.

The chain combines TRBV6-5 with TRBJ2-7; no clear D gene. The CDR3 runs 14 residues. Germline V gives CDR1 MNHEY, CDR2 SVGAGI. V shed 3 bases and J shed 0 bases, with 9 bases lying between them. The chain's CDR3 is CASSYGESSYEQYF. The CDR3 DNA is TGTGCCAGCAGTTATGGTGAGAGCTCCTACGAGCAGTACTTC.

The table lists this clonotype with many counts. This chain joins TRBV3-1 and TRBJ2-5; 9 bases align to TRBD1. Germline CDR1 is LGHDT and CDR2 is YNNKEL (reference sequence). V dropped 1 base and J dropped 5; count of bases not matched to a gene: 5. This CDR3 has 15 residues. The CDR3 sequence is CASSQGDRVFETQYF. In DNA, the CDR3 is TGTGCCAGCAGCCAAGGGGACAGGGTGTTCGAGACCCAGTACTTC.

V and J are TRBV13 and TRBJ1-1; D call uncertain. V was cut by 0 bases and J by 0 bases, with 8 bases left in between. The CDR3 is 15 amino acids. The germline CDR1 and CDR2 sequences are PRHDT and FYEKMQ (reference sequence). For the CDR3, the DNA is TGTGCCAGCAGCTTAGGGCCTCACGTGAACACTGAAGCTTTCTTT. Its translation is CASSLGPHVNTEAFF.

The gene calls are TRBV2 and TRBJ2-7; TRBD2 aligns across 8 bases. The V segment lost 8 bases and the J segment 2 bases; nucleotides outside the gene matches: 11. CDR1 SNHLY and CDR2 FYNNEI come from the germline V gene. The CDR3 is made up of 15 amino acids. CDR3 loop: CASSSGGGLTYEQYF. The CDR3 nucleotides are TGTGCCAGCTCCTCCGGCGGGGGGCTCACCTACGAGCAGTACTTC.